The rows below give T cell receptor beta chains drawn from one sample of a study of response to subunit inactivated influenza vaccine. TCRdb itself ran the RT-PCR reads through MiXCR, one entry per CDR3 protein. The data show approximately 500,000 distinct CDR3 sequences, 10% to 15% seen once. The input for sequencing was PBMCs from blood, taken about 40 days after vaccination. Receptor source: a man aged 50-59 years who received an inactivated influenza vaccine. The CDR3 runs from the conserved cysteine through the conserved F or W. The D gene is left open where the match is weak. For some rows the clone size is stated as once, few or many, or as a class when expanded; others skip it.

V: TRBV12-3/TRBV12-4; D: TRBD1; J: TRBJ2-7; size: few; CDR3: CASSRPGQPSYEQYF; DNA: TGTGCCAGCAGCCGGCCGGGACAGCCCTCCTACGAGCAGTACTTC
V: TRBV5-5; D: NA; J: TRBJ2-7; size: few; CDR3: CASRAESYEQYF; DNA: TGTGCCAGCAGAGCAGAATCCTACGAGCAGTACTTC
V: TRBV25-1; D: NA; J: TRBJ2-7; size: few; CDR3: CASSEGVSSYEQYF; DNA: TGTGCCAGCAGTGAAGGCGTCAGTTCCTACGAGCAGTACTTC
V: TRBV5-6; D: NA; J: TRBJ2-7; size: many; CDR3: CASSLGPGSSYEQYF; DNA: TGTGCCAGCAGCTTGGGGCCAGGGAGCTCCTACGAGCAGTACTTC
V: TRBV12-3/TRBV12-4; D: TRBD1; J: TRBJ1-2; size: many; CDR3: CASWEGARGYTF; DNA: TGTGCCAGCTGGGAGGGGGCGCGTGGCTACACCTTC
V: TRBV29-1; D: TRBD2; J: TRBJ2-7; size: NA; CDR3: CSVGAGAGGYEQYF; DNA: TGCAGCGTTGGGGCTGGGGCGGGGGGGTACGAGCAGTACTTC
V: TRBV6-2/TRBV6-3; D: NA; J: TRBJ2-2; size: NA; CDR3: CASRDWNTGELFF; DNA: TGTGCCAGCAGAGACTGGAACACCGGGGAGCTGTTTTTT
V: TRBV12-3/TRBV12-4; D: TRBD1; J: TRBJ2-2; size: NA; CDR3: CASSGQGVIGELFF; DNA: TGTGCCAGCAGCGGACAGGGGGTCATTGGGGAGCTGTTTTTT
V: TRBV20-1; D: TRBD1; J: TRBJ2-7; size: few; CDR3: CSARGTGGTYEQYF; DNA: TGCAGTGCTAGGGGGACAGGGGGCACCTACGAGCAGTACTTC
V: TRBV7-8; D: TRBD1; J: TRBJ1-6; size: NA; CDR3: CASSFLDRGRSPLHF; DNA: TGTGCCAGCAGCTTCTTGGACAGGGGGCGTTCACCCCTCCACTTT
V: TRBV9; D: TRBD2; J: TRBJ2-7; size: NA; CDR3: CASSVGTSVEQYF; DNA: TGTGCCAGCAGCGTAGGGACTAGTGTCGAGCAGTACTTC
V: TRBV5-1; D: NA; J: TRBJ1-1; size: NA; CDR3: CASSLLQGSELAEAFF; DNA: TGCGCCAGCAGCTTGCTACAGGGTAGCGAACTTGCTGAAGCTTTCTTT
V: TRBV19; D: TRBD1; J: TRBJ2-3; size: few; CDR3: CASSIDDRGSRADTQYF; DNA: TGTGCCAGTAGTATCGACGACAGGGGTTCCCGGGCAGATACGCAGTATTTT
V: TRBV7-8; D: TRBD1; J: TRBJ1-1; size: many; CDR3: CASSLTGGTEAFF; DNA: TGTGCCAGCAGCTTAACAGGGGGCACTGAAGCTTTCTTT
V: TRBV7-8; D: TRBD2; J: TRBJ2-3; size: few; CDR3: CASSLPGLAGGEDTQYF; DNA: TGTGCCAGCAGCCTCCCGGGACTAGCGGGGGGTGAGGATACGCAGTATTTT
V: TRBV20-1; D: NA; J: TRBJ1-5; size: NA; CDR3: CCARAGSWASNQPQHF; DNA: TGCTGTGCTAGAGCAGGGTCCTGGGCGAGCAATCAGCCCCAGCATTTT
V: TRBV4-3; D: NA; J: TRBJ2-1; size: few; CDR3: CASSHTLRDEQFF; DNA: TGCGCCAGCAGCCACACACTTCGGGATGAGCAGTTCTTC
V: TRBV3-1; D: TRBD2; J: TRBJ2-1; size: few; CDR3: CASSPVGTSINEQFF; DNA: TGTGCCAGCAGCCCCGTCGGGACTAGCATCAATGAGCAGTTCTTC
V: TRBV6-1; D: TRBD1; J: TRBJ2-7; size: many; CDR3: CASSETGGNYEQYF; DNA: TGTGCCAGCAGTGAAACAGGGGGCAACTACGAGCAGTACTTC
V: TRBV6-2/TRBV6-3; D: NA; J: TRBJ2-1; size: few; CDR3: CASSYLRSPRGDEQFF; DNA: TGTGCCAGCAGTTACCTCCGGTCGCCTCGCGGGGATGAGCAGTTCTTC
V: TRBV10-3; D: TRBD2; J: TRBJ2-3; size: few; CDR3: CAISKRDLGTDTQYF; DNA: TGTGCCATCAGCAAGCGGGATCTTGGCACAGATACGCAGTATTTT
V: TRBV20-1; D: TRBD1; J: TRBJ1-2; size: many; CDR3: CSARDRVSYGYTF; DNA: TGCAGTGCTAGGGACAGGGTTAGCTATGGCTACACCTTC
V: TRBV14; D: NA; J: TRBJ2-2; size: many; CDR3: CASSQGGLRTGELFF; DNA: TGTGCCAGCAGCCAAGGCGGACTTAGGACCGGGGAGCTGTTTTTT
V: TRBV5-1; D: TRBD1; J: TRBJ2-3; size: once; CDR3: CASSPGQQSTDTQYF; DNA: TGCGCCAGCAGCCCGGGACAGCAAAGCACAGATACGCAGTATTTT
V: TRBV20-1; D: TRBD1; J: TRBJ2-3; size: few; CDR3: CSARSSRGRADTQYF; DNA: TGCAGTGCTAGATCTTCCAGGGGGCGCGCAGATACGCAGTATTTT
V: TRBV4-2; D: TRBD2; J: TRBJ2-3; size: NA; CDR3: CASSRDAAGLAGYTQYF; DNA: TGTGCCAGCAGCCGGGATGCAGCCGGACTAGCGGGCTATACGCAGTATTTT
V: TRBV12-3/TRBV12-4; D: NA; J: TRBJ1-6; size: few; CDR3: CASRFGQINSPLHF; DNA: TGTGCCAGCAGGTTCGGACAGATAAATTCACCCCTCCACTTT
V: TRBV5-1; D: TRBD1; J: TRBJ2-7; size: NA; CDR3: CASSYRGAYEQYF; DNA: TGCGCCAGCAGCTACAGGGGGGCCTACGAGCAGTACTTC
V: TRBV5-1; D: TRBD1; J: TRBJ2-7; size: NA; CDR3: CASSWTGGGITYEQYF; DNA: TGCGCCAGCAGCTGGACAGGGGGCGGGATTACCTACGAGCAGTACTTC
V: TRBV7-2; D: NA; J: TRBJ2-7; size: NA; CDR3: CARSLDSSYEQYF; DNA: TGTGCCAGAAGCCTCGATAGCTCCTACGAGCAGTACTTC
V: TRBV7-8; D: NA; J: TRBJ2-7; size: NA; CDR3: CASSTRGVSYEQYF; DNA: TGTGCCAGCAGCACACGCGGGGTGAGCTACGAGCAGTACTTC
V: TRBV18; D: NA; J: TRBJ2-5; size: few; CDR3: CASSPGTLGSGQETQYF; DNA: TGTGCCAGCTCACCTGGAACGTTGGGCAGTGGGCAAGAGACCCAGTACTTC
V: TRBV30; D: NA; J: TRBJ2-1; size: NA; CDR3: CAWKRQWYNEQFF; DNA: TGTGCCTGGAAGAGACAGTGGTACAATGAGCAGTTCTTC
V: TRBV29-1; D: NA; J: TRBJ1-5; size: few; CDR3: CSVGGVGRDQPQHF; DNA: TGCAGCGTCGGAGGGGTGGGCAGGGATCAGCCCCAGCATTTT
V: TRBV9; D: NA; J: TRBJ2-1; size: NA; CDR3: CASSVLDYASYNEQFF; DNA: TGTGCCAGCAGCGTTTTGGACTATGCATCCTACAATGAGCAGTTCTTC
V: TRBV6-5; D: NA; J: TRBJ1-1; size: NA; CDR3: CASSSTPTAEAFF; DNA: TGTGCCAGCAGTTCGACACCTACCGCTGAAGCTTTCTTT
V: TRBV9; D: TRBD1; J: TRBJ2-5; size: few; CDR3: CASSTEQGAGETQYF; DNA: TGTGCCAGCAGCACGGAACAGGGGGCGGGAGAGACCCAGTACTTC
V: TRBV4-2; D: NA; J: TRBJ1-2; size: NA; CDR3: CASSQDIWTKGGDGYTF; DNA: TGTGCCAGCAGCCAAGATATATGGACCAAAGGCGGGGATGGCTACACCTTC
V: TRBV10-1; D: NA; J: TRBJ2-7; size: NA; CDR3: CASSESRRTYEQYF; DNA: TGCGCCAGCAGTGAGAGTCGCCGGACCTACGAGCAGTACTTC
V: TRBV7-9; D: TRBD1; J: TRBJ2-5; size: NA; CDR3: CASSWAGTEKETQYF; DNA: TGTGCCAGCAGCTGGGCCGGGACAGAAAAAGAGACCCAGTACTTC
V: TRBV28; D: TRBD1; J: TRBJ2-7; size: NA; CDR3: CASSLDDRTGTYEQYF; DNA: TGTGCCAGCAGTTTAGATGATCGGACAGGGACCTACGAGCAGTACTTC
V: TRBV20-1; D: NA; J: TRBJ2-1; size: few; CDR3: CSAHSTSSYNEQFF; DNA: TGCAGTGCTCACTCAACCTCCTCCTACAATGAGCAGTTCTTC
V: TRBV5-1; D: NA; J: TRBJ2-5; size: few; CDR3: CASRPDAARETQYF; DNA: TGCGCCAGCAGACCGGACGCGGCAAGAGAGACCCAGTACTTC
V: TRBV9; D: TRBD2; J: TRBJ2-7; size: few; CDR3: CASSVGSTSGYEQYF; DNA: TGTGCCAGCAGCGTAGGCTCGACTAGCGGCTACGAGCAGTACTTC
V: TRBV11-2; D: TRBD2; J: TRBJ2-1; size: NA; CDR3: CASSLGLAGGLGYNEQFF; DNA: TGTGCCAGCAGCTTAGGACTAGCGGGAGGGCTAGGCTACAATGAGCAGTTCTTC
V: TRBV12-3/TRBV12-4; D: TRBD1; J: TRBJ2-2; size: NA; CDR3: CASSKDRGSVNTGELFF; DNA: TGTGCCAGCAGCAAAGACAGGGGGTCGGTGAACACCGGGGAGCTGTTTTTT
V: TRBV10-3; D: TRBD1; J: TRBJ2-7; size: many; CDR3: CAIKDRGYEQYF; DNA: TGTGCCATTAAGGACAGGGGCTACGAGCAGTACTTC
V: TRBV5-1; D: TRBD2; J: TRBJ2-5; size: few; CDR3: CASSFGTSGVGRETQYF; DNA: TGCGCCAGCAGCTTCGGGACTAGCGGGGTCGGAAGGGAGACCCAGTACTTC
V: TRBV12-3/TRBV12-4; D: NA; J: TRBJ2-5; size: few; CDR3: CASSPEGYQETQYF; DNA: TGTGCCAGCAGTCCCGAGGGTTACCAAGAGACCCAGTACTTC
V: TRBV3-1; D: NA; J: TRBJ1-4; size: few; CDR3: CASGGRGEKLFF; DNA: TGTGCCAGCGGGGGGAGAGGTGAAAAACTGTTTTTT
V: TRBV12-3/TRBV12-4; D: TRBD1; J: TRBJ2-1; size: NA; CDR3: CASREGQGANEQFF; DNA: TGTGCCAGCAGGGAAGGACAGGGGGCGAATGAGCAGTTCTTC
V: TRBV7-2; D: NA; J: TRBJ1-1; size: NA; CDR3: CASSLGSGARAFF; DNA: TGTGCCAGCAGCTTAGGGTCCGGGGCCCGTGCTTTCTTT
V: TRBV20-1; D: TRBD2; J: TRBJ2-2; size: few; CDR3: CSAPFSGKGIGELFF; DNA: TGCAGTGCCCCTTTTAGCGGGAAAGGTATCGGGGAGCTGTTTTTT